This TCR beta chain was sequenced in a study of technical replicates of blood from several donors. Data came from immunoSEQ multiplex PCR; TCRdb stores just in-frame clones and leaves some out. This table has 95,000 or so clones, 95% appearing once. The clonotype originates from a human donor in good health. Sequenced material: T cells isolated from PBMCs.

Written as DNA, the CDR3 is TGTGCCATCAGAAGAACAGAGACGATTCAAGAGACCCAGTACTTC. Amino acid sequence: CAIRRTETIQETQYF. The chain joins TRBV10-3 to TRBJ2-5; D is undetermined. The CDR3 is 15 residues long. V lost 6 bases, J lost 2 bases, and 16 bases lay in between. Germline V gene sequence: CDR1 ENHRY, CDR2 SYGVKD.